This T cell receptor beta chain was observed in a study of identical twins. Findings and limits, study-wide: Modelling approaches yielded underestimates of out-of-frame TCR alpha sharing between monozygotic twins. Twins shared out-of-frame alpha sequences with excess low generation probability. Because invariant MAIT and iNKT cells could be present, zero-insertion analyses could be partly confounded.

All donors were healthy Caucasians. A word on this clonotype: The target antigen is unknown.

Each CDR3 protein is one row after TCRdb ran MiXCR on the 5' RACE reads. The table has some 300,000 distinct CDR3 sequences, roughly an eighth seen once; the top ten hold 7.2%. V was trimmed by 2 bases and J by 6 bases, leaving 16 bases between them. The CDR3 length is 16 residues. These data were also filed under a second study, of yellow fever vaccine responses in identical twins.

This sequence was found in a woman younger than 35 in good health. Sequencing was performed on CD8+ T cells sorted from blood. The rearrangement uses TRBV12-3 or TRBV12-4 and TRBJ2-2; D ambiguous. Here the CDR3 reads CASSLIELDLSGELFF. CDR3 DNA sequence: TGTGCCAGCAGTTTAATTGAGCTAGATTTATCCGGGGAGCTGTTTTTT.